This TCR beta chain was captured in a study of blood T cell repertoires in COVID-19. Study in general: COVID-19 samples collected from the United States, Italy and Spain covered acute and convalescent phases. T cells, B-cell-depleted T cells, or PBMCs provided the cDNA or gDNA that served as material.

The CDR3 is made up of 16 amino acids. Unmatched junction bases numbered 8, after V lost 1 base and J lost 4 bases. Germline V lookup: CDR1 MGHRA, CDR2 YSYEKL. Authors' processing steps: Reference gene primer amplification gave estimated nucleated cell counts. Measured with immunoSEQ multiplex PCR; TCRdb has only the in-frame clones, and not every one. V and J calls and clone size are copied from that table; D and trimming were computed from the DNA. The sample shows tens of thousands of clones, 84% of them seen only once. The chain links TRBV4-1 to TRBJ1-2; TRBD1 matches at 8 bases. The clonotype originates from a man aged 70-80 years with acute or convalescent COVID-19. The material sequenced was peripheral blood. In nucleotides, the CDR3 is TGCGCCAGCAGCCAAGGAGGATCGGGACAGGTCTATGGCTACACCTTC. Translating it yields CASSQGGSGQVYGYTF.